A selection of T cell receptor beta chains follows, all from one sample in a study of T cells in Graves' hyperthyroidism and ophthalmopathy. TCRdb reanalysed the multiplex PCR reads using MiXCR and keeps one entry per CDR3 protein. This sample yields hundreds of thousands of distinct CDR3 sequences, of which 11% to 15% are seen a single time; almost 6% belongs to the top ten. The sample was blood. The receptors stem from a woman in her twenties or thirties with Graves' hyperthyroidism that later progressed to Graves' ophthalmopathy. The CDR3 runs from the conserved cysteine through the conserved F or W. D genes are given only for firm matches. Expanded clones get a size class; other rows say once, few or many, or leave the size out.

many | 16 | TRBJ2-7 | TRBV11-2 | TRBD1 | CASSSGSSGGLNEQYF | TGTGCCAGCAGCTCCGGGTCCTCAGGGGGCCTGAACGAGCAGTACTTC
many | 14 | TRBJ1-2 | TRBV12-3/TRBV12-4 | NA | CASSLRDGGYGYTF | TGTGCCAGCAGTTTAAGGGACGGCGGTTATGGCTACACCTTC
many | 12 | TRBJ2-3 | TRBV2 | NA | CASNRGADTQYF | TGTGCCAGCAACAGAGGGGCAGATACGCAGTATTTT
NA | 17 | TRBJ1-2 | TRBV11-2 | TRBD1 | CASSPQITGGTNYGYTF | TGCGCCAGCAGCCCACAAATAACAGGGGGAACTAACTATGGCTACACCTTC
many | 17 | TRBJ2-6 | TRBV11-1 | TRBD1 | CASELRGPSSGANVLTF | TGTGCCAGTGAGCTCAGGGGGCCGAGCTCTGGGGCCAACGTCCTGACTTTC
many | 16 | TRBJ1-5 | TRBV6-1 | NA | CASSYFGTASNQPQHF | TGTGCCAGCAGTTATTTTGGGACGGCGAGCAATCAGCCCCAGCATTTT
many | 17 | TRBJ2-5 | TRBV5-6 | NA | CASSLVVTLLGSETQYF | TGTGCCAGCAGCTTGGTCGTGACACTATTAGGATCGGAGACCCAGTACTTC
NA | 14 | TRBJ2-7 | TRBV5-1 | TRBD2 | CASSPVTSAYEQYF | TGCGCCAGCAGCCCCGTTACTAGCGCCTACGAGCAGTACTTC
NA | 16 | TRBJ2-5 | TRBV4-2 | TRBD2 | CASSHRLAGGGETQYF | TGTGCCAGCAGCCATCGACTAGCGGGAGGGGGTGAGACCCAGTACTTC
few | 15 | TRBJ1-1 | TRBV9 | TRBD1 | CASSAESGGGTEAFF | TGTGCCAGCAGCGCGGAATCAGGGGGAGGGACTGAAGCTTTCTTT
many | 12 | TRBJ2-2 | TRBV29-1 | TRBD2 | CSVRGGPRELFF | TGCAGCGTCCGGGGGGGGCCCAGGGAGCTGTTTTTT
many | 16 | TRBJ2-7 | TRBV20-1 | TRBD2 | CSASLNSGLAAYEQYF | TGCAGTGCTAGTTTGAACTCGGGCCTAGCGGCCTACGAGCAGTACTTC
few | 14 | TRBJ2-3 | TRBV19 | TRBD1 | CASSQRGRTDTQYF | TGTGCCAGTAGTCAGAGGGGGCGGACAGATACGCAGTATTTT
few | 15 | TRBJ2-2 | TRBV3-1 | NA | CASSHFSGKPGELFF | TGTGCCAGCAGCCATTTCTCAGGGAAGCCCGGGGAGCTGTTTTTT
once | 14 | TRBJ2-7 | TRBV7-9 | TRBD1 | CASSSLGQANEQYF | TGTGCCAGCAGCTCCCTGGGACAGGCCAACGAGCAGTACTTC
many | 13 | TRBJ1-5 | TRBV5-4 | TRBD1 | CASSSDRADLQHF | TGTGCCAGCAGCTCGGACAGGGCCGACCTCCAGCATTTT
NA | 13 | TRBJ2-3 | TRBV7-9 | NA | CASRPPLTDTQYF | TGTGCCAGCAGACCCCCCCTCACAGATACGCAGTATTTT
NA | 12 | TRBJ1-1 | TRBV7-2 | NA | CASSFIFTEAFF | TGTGCCAGCAGCTTTATTTTCACTGAAGCTTTCTTT
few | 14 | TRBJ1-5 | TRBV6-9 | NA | CASSPERVSQPQHF | TGTGCCAGCAGTCCCGAAAGGGTTTCCCAGCCCCAGCATTTT
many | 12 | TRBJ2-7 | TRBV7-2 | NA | CASSLERYEQYF | TGTGCCAGCAGCTTAGAACGCTACGAGCAGTACTTC
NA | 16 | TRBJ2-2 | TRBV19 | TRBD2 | CASSILAGRGTGELFF | TGTGCCAGTAGTATCCTAGCGGGAAGGGGCACCGGGGAGCTGTTTTTT
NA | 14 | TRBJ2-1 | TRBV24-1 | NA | CAVAQGSSYNEQFF | TGTGCCGTCGCACAGGGAAGTTCCTACAATGAGCAGTTCTTC
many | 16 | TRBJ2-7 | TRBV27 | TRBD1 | CASSLGAWGQGHEQYF | TGTGCCAGCAGTTTAGGTGCTTGGGGACAGGGCCACGAGCAGTACTTC
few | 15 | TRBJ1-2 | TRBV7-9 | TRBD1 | CASSPQGDANYGYTF | TGTGCCAGCAGCCCACAGGGGGACGCTAACTATGGCTACACCTTC
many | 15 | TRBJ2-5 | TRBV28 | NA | CASSSRDSPVETQYF | TGTGCCAGCAGTTCTAGGGACTCCCCAGTGGAGACCCAGTACTTC
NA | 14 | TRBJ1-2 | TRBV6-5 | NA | CASSYSTGSSGYTF | TGTGCCAGCAGTTACTCGACCGGGTCTAGTGGCTACACCTTC
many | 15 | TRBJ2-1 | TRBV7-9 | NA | CASSLGVDAGNEQFF | TGTGCCAGCAGCTTGGGTGTTGACGCGGGGAATGAGCAGTTCTTC
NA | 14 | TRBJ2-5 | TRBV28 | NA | CASRKDSTQETQYF | TGTGCCAGCAGAAAGGACAGCACTCAAGAGACCCAGTACTTC
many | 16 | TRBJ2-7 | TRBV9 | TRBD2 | CASSPWDTGGTYEQYF | TGTGCCAGCAGCCCCTGGGATACGGGAGGGACCTACGAGCAGTACTTC
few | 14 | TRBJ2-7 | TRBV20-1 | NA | CSAKVDGNSYEQYF | TGCAGTGCGAAGGTGGACGGGAACTCCTACGAGCAGTACTTC
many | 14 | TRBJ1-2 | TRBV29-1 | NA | CSVVGAGMNYGYTF | TGCAGCGTTGTGGGAGCAGGGATGAACTATGGCTACACCTTC
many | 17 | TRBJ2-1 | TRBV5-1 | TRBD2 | CASSSTSGRAFVHEQFF | TGCGCCAGCAGCTCGACTAGCGGGAGGGCGTTCGTACATGAGCAGTTCTTC
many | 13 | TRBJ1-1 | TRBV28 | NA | CASSGPGSTEAFF | TGTGCCAGCAGTGGTCCGGGAAGCACTGAAGCTTTCTTT
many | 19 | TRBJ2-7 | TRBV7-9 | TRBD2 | CASSLDIGVLGLGYHEQYF | TGTGCCAGCAGCTTAGATATTGGTGTTCTAGGACTAGGTTACCACGAGCAGTACTTC
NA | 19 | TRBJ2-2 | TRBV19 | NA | CASSPFGGRTPEDTGELFF | TGTGCCAGTAGCCCTTTCGGGGGACGGACACCGGAAGACACCGGGGAGCTGTTTTTT
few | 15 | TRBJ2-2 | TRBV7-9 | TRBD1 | CASSDRDRGIVELFF | TGTGCCAGCAGTGACCGGGACAGGGGTATTGTGGAGCTGTTTTTT
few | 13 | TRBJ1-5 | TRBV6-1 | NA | CASSEMFVRPQHF | TGTGCCAGCAGTGAAATGTTCGTTCGGCCCCAGCATTTT
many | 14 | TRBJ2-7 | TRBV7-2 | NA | CASSLSGVSYEQYF | TGTGCCAGCAGCCTCTCAGGGGTCTCCTACGAGCAGTACTTC
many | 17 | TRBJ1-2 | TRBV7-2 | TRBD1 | CASSPVVGQGANYGYTF | TGTGCCAGCAGCCCGGTGGTGGGACAGGGGGCTAACTATGGCTACACCTTC
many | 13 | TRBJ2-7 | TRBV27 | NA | CASSRDGKYEQYF | TGTGCCAGCAGCCGGGACGGGAAATACGAGCAGTACTTC
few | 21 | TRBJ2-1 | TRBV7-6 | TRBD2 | CASSLDGGGSGRIHYRNEQFF | TGTGCCAGCAGCTTAGATGGAGGGGGTAGCGGGAGGATCCATTACAGGAATGAGCAGTTCTTC
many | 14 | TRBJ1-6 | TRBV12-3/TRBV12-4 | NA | CASSFQGAHSPLHF | TGTGCCAGCAGTTTTCAGGGCGCCCATTCACCCCTCCACTTT
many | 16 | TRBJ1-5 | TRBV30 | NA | CAWTSGAGYSNQPQHF | TGTGCCTGGACATCCGGGGCAGGCTATAGCAATCAGCCCCAGCATTTT
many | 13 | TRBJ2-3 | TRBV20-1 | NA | CSTRVRMTDTQYF | TGCAGCACCAGGGTGCGGATGACAGATACGCAGTATTTT
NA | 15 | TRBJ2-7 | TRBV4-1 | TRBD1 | CASSQGQGGTYEQYF | TGCGCCAGCAGCCAAGGACAGGGGGGTACCTACGAGCAGTACTTC
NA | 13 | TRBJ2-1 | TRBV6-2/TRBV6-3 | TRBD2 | CAAAGAGGDEQFF | TGTGCCGCGGCCGGGGCGGGAGGGGATGAGCAGTTCTTC
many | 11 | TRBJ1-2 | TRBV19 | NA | CASKNFYGYTF | TGTGCCAGTAAAAACTTTTATGGCTACACCTTC
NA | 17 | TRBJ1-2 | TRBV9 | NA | CASSVGESGLGRSGYTF | TGTGCCAGCAGCGTAGGGGAGTCAGGGCTTGGGCGAAGTGGCTACACCTTC
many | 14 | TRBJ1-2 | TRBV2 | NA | CASSVTSGAYGYTF | TGTGCCAGCAGTGTTACTTCAGGAGCCTATGGCTACACCTTC
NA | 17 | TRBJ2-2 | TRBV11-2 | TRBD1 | CASSFKRTGQNTGELFF | TGTGCCAGCAGCTTCAAACGGACAGGCCAGAACACCGGGGAGCTGTTTTTT
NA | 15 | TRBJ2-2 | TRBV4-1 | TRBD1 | CASSQSTGGNGELFF | TGCGCCAGCAGCCAATCTACAGGGGGTAACGGGGAGCTGTTTTTT
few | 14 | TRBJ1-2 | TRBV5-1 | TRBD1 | CASSLRTGENGYTF | TGCGCCAGCAGCTTGCGGACAGGGGAGAATGGCTACACCTTC
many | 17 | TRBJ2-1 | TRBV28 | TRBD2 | CASSLTSGYSSYNEQFF | TGTGCCAGCAGTCTGACTAGCGGGTATAGCTCCTACAATGAGCAGTTCTTC
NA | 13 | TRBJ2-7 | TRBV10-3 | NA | CVISEVRSYEQYF | TGTGTCATCAGTGAAGTGCGCTCCTACGAGCAGTACTTC
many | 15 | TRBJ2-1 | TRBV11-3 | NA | CASSLTPLNYNEQFF | TGTGCCAGCAGCTTAACTCCCCTGAACTACAATGAGCAGTTCTTC